This TCR beta chain was recovered during a study of T cells in women clearing cervical HPV infection. Across the whole study: Case blood was drawn when the lesion was first found; control blood after infection became undetectable.

The CDR3 covers 15 residues. Losses at the gene ends were 6 bases for V and 5 bases for J; bases not matched to a gene: 9. CDR1 KGHSH and CDR2 LQKENI come from the germline V gene. Clones were read by immunoSEQ multiplex PCR, and TCRdb kept only the in-frame ones, dropping some. The listing records approximately 17,000 clones. Notes on this clone: The CDR3 extends 3 residues past the end of the read, so its final part is completed from the germline J gene.

J is TRBJ1-5 and V is TRBV18; 8 bases match TRBD1. The sequenced sample consisted of blood buffy coat. The clonotype comes from a woman between 18 and 70 years old with a cervical HPV16 infection that either progressed to CIN3+ or cleared (not recorded which). The DNA read from the CDR3 is TGTGCCAGCTCGGCTAGGACAGGGTGGGATCAGCCC. Its translation: CASSARTGWDQP. The full-length CDR3 reads as CASSARTGWDQPQHF.